Listed below are T cell receptor beta chains from one sample, sequenced in a study of T cell responses to AZD1222 COVID-19 vaccine. TCRdb keeps only in-frame clones here, not all; method: immunoSEQ multiplex PCR. Of some 150,000 clones listed, over 75% were seen once; the top ten hold about 4.4%. This specimen was peripheral blood, taken on day 0 of AZD1222 vaccination. These receptors were taken from an adult in good health. Both conserved end residues are part of each CDR3. The order of the fields is D gene, V gene, clone size, J gene, CDR3 protein, CDR3 DNA. D genes are given only for firm matches. Where a row states a size, it is once, few, many or the class of an expanded clone; other rows omit it.

TRBD1,TRBV10-2,-,TRBJ1-4,CASAGGGNEKLFF,TGCGCCAGCGCTGGAGGGGGCAATGAAAAACTGTTTTTT
-,TRBV5-6,-,TRBJ1-2,CASSLGGGYGYTF,TGTGCCAGCAGTCTGGGGGGCGGGTATGGCTACACCTTC
-,TRBV5-1,-,TRBJ2-5,CASSRVMDFGGETQYF,TGCGCCAGCAGCCGGGTTATGGACTTCGGTGGGGAGACCCAGTACTTC
-,TRBV3-1/TRBV3-2,few,TRBJ1-2,CASSQFLDSKNYGYTF,TGTGCCAGCAGCCAATTCCTGGACAGTAAAAACTATGGCTACACCTTC
-,TRBV2,few,TRBJ1-1,CASRKENTNTEAFF,TGTGCCAGCAGGAAGGAAAATACGAACACTGAAGCTTTCTTT
-,TRBV7-8,-,TRBJ1-5,CASSSRRAGYQPQHF,TGTGCCAGCAGCTCAAGGAGGGCAGGGTATCAGCCCCAGCATTTT
TRBD1,TRBV2,-,TRBJ1-4,CASSGLQTGNLFF,TGTGCCAGCAGCGGATTACAGACAGGGAATCTGTTTTTT
TRBD1,TRBV28,-,TRBJ2-5,CASRGQGAALASRETQYF,TGTGCCAGCAGAGGACAGGGGGCCGCGCTAGCGAGCCGTGAGACCCAGTACTTC
-,TRBV4-1,once,TRBJ2-5,CASSQVWGLGETQYF,TGCGCCAGCAGCCAAGTGTGGGGGTTGGGGGAGACCCAGTACTTC
-,TRBV28,once,TRBJ2-7,CASIPGGLYEQYF,TGTGCCAGCATTCCTGGAGGGTTATACGAGCAGTACTTC
-,TRBV25-1,-,TRBJ2-7,CASSGHRDVSYEQYF,TGTGCCAGCAGTGGTCACCGGGACGTCTCCTACGAGCAGTACTTC
-,TRBV10-3,-,TRBJ1-4,CAISESGRAYATNEKLFF,TGTGCCATCAGTGAGTCTGGCAGGGCCTATGCAACTAATGAAAAACTGTTTTTT
-,TRBV5-1,-,TRBJ2-7,CASRKRADSYEQYF,TGCGCCAGCAGGAAGCGGGCAGACTCCTACGAGCAGTACTTC
-,TRBV7-9,-,TRBJ1-2,CASSLPRANSGVYGYTF,TGTGCCAGCAGCTTACCCCGGGCTAACTCAGGGGTCTATGGCTACACCTTC
TRBD1,TRBV30,-,TRBJ1-2,CAWSRAGQGANYGYTF,TGTGCCTGGAGTAGAGCGGGACAGGGGGCGAACTATGGCTACACCTTC
-,TRBV6-2/TRBV6-3,-,TRBJ2-7,CASSYGGTASYEQYF,TGTGCCAGCAGTTACGGGGGGACAGCCTCCTACGAGCAGTACTTC
TRBD1,TRBV7-9,-,TRBJ1-1,CASSPVVNRGNTEAFF,TGTGCCAGCAGCCCCGTGGTGAACAGGGGGAACACTGAAGCTTTCTTT
TRBD1,TRBV6-2/TRBV6-3,-,TRBJ2-7,CASSYLGQSYEQYF,TGTGCCAGCAGTTACCTGGGACAGTCCTACGAGCAGTACTTC
TRBD1,TRBV5-1,once,TRBJ2-7,CASSEGQVVAYEQYF,TGCGCCAGCAGCGAGGGACAGGTGGTTGCATACGAGCAGTACTTC
TRBD2,TRBV5-1,-,TRBJ2-5,CASSTRLAGGSETQYF,TGCGCCAGCAGCACCCGCCTAGCGGGAGGGTCCGAGACCCAGTACTTC
TRBD1,TRBV10-1,-,TRBJ2-7,CATRGQGPFSEQYF,TGCGCCACCCGAGGACAGGGGCCCTTCAGCGAGCAGTACTTC
-,TRBV3-1/TRBV3-2,-,TRBJ1-5,CASSQHSNQPQHF,TGTGCCAGCAGCCAACATAGCAATCAGCCCCAGCATTTT